This T cell receptor beta chain was identified in a study of Graves' ophthalmopathy and Graves' hyperthyroidism. The study's findings and limits: Researchers report that a 13-signature model separated ophthalmopathy from stable hyperthyroidism, posting about 87% sensitivity and about 80% specificity.

Investigators amplified TCR beta CDR3 regions from RNA transcripts. The first-round RT-PCR employed HTBI primers together with the Qiagen OneStep RT-PCR kit. A multiplex PCR was then performed as the second round. TCRdb fed the multiplex PCR reads into MiXCR, producing one record per CDR3 protein. The sample records approximately 700,000 distinct CDR3 sequences, just over 40% being singletons. From fresh peripheral blood, roughly 10 ml in volume, the PBMCs were obtained. About this clonotype itself: Antigen unknown.

V lost 6 bases, J lost 2 bases, and 15 bases lay in between. This CDR3 region has 15 residues. CDR1 SNHLY and CDR2 FYNNEI come from the germline V gene. The specimen was peripheral blood. The receptor's source is an adult man with Graves' ophthalmopathy. The chain has TRBV2 and TRBJ2-3; no firm D call. The CDR3 coding sequence is TGTGCCAGCAGCGTAGGCGACACTTTCACAGATACGCAGTATTTT. The encoded protein is CASSVGDTFTDTQYF.